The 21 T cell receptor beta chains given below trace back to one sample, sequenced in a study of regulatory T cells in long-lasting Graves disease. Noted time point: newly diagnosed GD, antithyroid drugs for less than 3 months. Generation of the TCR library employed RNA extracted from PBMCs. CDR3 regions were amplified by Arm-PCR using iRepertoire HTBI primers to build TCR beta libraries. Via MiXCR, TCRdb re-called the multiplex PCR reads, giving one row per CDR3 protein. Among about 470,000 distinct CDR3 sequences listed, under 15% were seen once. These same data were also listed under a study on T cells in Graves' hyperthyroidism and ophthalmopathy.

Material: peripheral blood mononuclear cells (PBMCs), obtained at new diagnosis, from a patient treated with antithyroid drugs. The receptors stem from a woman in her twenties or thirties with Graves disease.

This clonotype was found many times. The CDR3 nucleotides are TGTGCCAGCAGACTGGGACTAGCGGGAGGGGTTGAGCAGTTCTTC. Protein product: CASRLGLAGGVEQFF. This chain links TRBV7-2 with TRBJ2-1, with TRBD2 matching over 16 bases. There are 15 residues in the CDR3. Per the germline V gene, CDR1 is SGHTA and CDR2 is FQGNSA. Losses at the gene ends were 6 bases for V and 9 bases for J; bases not matched to a gene: 5.

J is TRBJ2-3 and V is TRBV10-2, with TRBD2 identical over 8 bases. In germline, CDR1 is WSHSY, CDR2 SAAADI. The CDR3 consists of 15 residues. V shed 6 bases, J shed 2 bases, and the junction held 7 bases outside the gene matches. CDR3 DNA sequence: TGCGCCAGCAGACCAACAGCGGGAGACACAGATACGCAGTATTTT. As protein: CASRPTAGDTDTQYF.

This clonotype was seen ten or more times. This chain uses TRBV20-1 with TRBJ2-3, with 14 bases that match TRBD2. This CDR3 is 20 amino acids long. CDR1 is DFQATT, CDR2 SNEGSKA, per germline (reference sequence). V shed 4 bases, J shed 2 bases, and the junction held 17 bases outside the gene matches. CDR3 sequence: CSATGTSGRGPEDHTDTQYF. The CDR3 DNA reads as TGCAGTGCTACCGGGACTAGCGGGAGAGGTCCCGAGGATCACACAGATACGCAGTATTTT.

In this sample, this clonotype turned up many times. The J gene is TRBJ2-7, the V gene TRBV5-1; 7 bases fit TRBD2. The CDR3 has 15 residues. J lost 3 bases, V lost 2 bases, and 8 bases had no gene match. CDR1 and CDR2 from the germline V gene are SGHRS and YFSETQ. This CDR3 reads CASSLTSEALYEQYF. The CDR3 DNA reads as TGCGCCAGCAGCTTAACTAGCGAAGCCCTCTACGAGCAGTACTTC.

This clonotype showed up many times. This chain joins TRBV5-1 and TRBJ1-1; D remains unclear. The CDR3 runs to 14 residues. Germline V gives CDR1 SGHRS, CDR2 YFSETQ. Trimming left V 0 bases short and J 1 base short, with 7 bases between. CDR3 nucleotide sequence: TGCGCCAGCAGCTTGGAGGGCCGGAACACTGAAGCTTTCTTT. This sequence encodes CASSLEGRNTEAFF.

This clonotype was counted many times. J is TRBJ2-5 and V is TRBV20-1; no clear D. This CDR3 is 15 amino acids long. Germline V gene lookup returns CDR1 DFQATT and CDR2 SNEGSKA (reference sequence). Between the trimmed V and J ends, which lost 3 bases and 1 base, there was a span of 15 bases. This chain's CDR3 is CSASSGRAFQETQYF. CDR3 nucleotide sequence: TGCAGTGCTAGCAGTGGTCGAGCATTCCAAGAGACCCAGTACTTC.

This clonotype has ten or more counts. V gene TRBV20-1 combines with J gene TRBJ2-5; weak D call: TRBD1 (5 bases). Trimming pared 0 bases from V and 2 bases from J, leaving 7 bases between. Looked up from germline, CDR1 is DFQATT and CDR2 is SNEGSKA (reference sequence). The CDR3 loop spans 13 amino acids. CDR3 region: CSARDDRQETQYF. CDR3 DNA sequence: TGCAGTGCTAGAGACGACAGACAAGAGACCCAGTACTTC.

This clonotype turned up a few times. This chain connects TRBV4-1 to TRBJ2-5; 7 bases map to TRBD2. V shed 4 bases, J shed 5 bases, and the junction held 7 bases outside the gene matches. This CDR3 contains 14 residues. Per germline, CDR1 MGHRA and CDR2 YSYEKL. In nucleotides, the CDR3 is TGCGCCAGCAGCCGGGGAGGGGAAGGGGAGACCCAGTACTTC. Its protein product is CASSRGGEGETQYF.

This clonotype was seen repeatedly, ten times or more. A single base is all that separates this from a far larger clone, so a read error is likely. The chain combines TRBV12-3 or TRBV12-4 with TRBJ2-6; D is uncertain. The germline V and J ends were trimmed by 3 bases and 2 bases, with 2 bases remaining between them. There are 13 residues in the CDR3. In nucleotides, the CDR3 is TGTGCCAGCAGTTTCACTGGGGCCAACGTCCTGACTTTC. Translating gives CASSFTGANVLTF.

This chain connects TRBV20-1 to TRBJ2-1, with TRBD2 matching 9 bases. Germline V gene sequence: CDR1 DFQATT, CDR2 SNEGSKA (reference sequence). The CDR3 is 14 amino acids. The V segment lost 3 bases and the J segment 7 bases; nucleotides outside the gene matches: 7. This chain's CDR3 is CSASLAGDSNEQFF. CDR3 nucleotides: TGCAGTGCTAGTTTAGCGGGAGATTCAAATGAGCAGTTCTTC.

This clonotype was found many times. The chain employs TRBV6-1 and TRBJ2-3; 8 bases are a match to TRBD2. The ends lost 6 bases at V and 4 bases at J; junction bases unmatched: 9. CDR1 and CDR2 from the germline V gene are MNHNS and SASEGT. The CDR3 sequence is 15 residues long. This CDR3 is CASSPGRELADTQYF. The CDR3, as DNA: TGTGCCAGCAGCCCCGGGAGGGAGTTGGCAGATACGCAGTATTTT.

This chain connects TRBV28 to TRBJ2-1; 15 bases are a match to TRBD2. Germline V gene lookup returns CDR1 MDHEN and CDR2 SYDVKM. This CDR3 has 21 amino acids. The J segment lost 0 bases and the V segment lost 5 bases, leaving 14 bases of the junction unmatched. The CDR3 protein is CASSITGLAGGIPLSYNEQFF. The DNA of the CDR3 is TGTGCCAGCAGTATTACGGGACTAGCGGGAGGTATCCCTCTCTCCTACAATGAGCAGTTCTTC.

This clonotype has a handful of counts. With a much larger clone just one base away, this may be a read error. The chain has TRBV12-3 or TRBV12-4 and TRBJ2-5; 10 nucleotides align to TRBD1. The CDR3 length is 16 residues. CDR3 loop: CASSISGTGVRDEQSF. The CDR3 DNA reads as TGTGCCAGCAGTATCTCCGGGACAGGGGTTCGGGATGAGCAGTCCTTC.

CDR3 nucleotide sequence: TGTGCCAGCAGCCCACGCTTCCAAGGACAGAGAACCTACGAGCAGTACTTC. It encodes CASSPRFQGQRTYEQYF. This chain connects TRBV7-9 to TRBJ2-7, with D possibly matching TRBD1 (6 bases). The CDR3 is made up of 17 amino acids. CDR1 and CDR2 from the germline V gene are SEHNR and FQNEAQ (reference sequence). Trimming cost V 5 bases and J 2 bases, with 22 bases left between them.

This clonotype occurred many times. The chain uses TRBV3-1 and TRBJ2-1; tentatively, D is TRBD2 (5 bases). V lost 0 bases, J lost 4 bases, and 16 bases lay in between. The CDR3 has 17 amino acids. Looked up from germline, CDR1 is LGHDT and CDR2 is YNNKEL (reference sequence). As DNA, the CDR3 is TGTGCCAGCAGCCAAGATGGAAATCGAGGGAGTTACAATGAGCAGTTCTTC. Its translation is CASSQDGNRGSYNEQFF.

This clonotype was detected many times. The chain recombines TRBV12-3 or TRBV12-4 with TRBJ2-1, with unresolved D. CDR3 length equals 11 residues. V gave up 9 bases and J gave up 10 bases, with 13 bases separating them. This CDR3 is CASIHGSEQFF. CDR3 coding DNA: TGTGCCAGTATCCATGGCAGCGAGCAGTTCTTC.

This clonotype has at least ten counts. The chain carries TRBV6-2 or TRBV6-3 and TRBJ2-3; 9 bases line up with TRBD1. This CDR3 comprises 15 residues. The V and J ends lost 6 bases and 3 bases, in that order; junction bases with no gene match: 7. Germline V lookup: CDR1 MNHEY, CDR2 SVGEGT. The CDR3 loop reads CASSSDRGQTDTQYF. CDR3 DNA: TGTGCCAGCAGCTCGGACAGGGGTCAAACAGATACGCAGTATTTT.

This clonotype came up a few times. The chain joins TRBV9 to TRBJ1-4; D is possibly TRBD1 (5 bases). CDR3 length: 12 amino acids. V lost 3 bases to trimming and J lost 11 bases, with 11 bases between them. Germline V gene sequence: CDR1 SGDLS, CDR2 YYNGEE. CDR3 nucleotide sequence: TGTGCCAGCAGCGCCGTCGGGGGGAAACTGTTTTTT. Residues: CASSAVGGKLFF.

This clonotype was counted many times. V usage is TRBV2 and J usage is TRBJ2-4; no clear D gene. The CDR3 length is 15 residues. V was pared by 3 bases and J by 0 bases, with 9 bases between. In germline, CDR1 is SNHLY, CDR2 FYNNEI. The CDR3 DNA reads TGTGCCAGCAGTGATCCGGTCCTAGCCAAAAACATTCAGTACTTC. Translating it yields CASSDPVLAKNIQYF.

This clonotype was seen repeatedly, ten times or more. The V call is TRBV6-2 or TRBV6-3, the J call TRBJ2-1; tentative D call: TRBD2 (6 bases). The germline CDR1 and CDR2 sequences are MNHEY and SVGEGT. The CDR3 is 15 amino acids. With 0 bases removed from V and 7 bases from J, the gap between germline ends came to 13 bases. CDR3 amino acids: CASSYSGQAGNEQFF. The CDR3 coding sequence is TGTGCCAGCAGTTACTCTGGGCAGGCGGGGAATGAGCAGTTCTTC.

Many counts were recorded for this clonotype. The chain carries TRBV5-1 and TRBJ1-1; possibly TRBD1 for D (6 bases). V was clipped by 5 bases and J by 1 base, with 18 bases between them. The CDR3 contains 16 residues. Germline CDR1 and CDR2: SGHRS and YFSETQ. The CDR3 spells CASRGVGGRGNTEAFF. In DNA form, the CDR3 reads TGCGCCAGCAGAGGCGTTGGGGGGCGAGGGAACACTGAAGCTTTCTTT.